The 7 T cell receptor beta chains below come from one sample, sequenced in a study of T cell responses to AZD1222 COVID-19 vaccine. The table came from immunoSEQ multiplex PCR; TCRdb's copy has only in-frame clones and leaves some out. The sample consists of tens of thousands of clones, 90% to 95% of them appearing once. The source material was peripheral blood, sampled on day 0 of MenACWY control vaccination. These receptors originate from an adult in good health.

J is TRBJ2-3 and V is TRBV6-6, with D uncertain. V dropped 6 bases and J dropped 9 bases, with 7 bases sitting between them. This CDR3 region has 10 residues. CDR1 and CDR2 (germline): MNHNY, SVGAGI (reference sequence). The CDR3 protein is CASSRLTQYF. The CDR3 coding sequence is TGTGCCAGCAGCAGGCTGACGCAGTATTTT.

The V gene is TRBV29-1, the J gene TRBJ2-1, with a tentative D call TRBD1 (8 bases). The CDR3 covers 16 residues. Per the germline V gene, CDR1 is SQVTM and CDR2 is ANQGSEA. V gave up 4 bases and J gave up 4 bases, with 20 bases separating them. The CDR3 loop reads CSVVGGMGQEYNEQFF. In DNA, the CDR3 is TGCAGCGTTGTGGGGGGGATGGGACAGGAATACAATGAGCAGTTCTTC.

The V gene is TRBV6-2 or TRBV6-3, the J gene TRBJ2-5; weak D call: TRBD1 (8 bases). The CDR3 covers 15 residues. The germline CDR1 and CDR2 sequences are MNHEY and SVGEGT. V was cut by 6 bases and J by 1 base, with 15 bases left in between. CDR3 amino acids: CASSLGGTGQETQYF. In DNA, the CDR3 is TGTGCCAGCAGCCTCGGGGGGACAGGCCAAGAGACCCAGTACTTC.

The chain combines TRBV7-9 with TRBJ1-2; tentatively, D is TRBD1 (5 bases). The CDR3 sequence is 11 residues long. Germline values: CDR1 SEHNR, CDR2 FQNEAQ (reference sequence). V gave up 2 bases and J gave up 13 bases, with 11 bases separating them. Here the CDR3 DNA reads TGTGCCAGCAGCTTACGGGACCCCCTCACCTTC. Its protein product is CASSLRDPLTF.

The V call is TRBV7-9, the J call TRBJ1-3, with 7 nucleotides matching TRBD1. Losses at the gene ends were 5 bases for V and 7 bases for J; bases not matched to a gene: 2. Per the germline V gene, CDR1 is SEHNR and CDR2 is FQNEAQ (reference sequence). The CDR3 has 12 residues. The CDR3 DNA sequence: TGTGCCAGCAGCCCACAGGGGAACACCATATATTTT. Translated, it gives CASSPQGNTIYF.

This rearrangement joins TRBV2 to TRBJ2-4; possibly TRBD1 for D (6 bases). Germline V gives CDR1 SNHLY, CDR2 FYNNEI. The V gene lost 2 bases and the J gene lost 4 bases, with 9 bases spanning the gap. This CDR3 has 14 amino acids. CDR3 sequence reads: CASSERDRKNIQYF. The DNA for the CDR3 is TGTGCCAGCAGTGAACGAGACAGGAAAAACATTCAGTACTTC.

This chain joins TRBV12-3 or TRBV12-4 and TRBJ2-7, with unresolved D. V was pared by 3 bases and J by 4 bases, with 4 bases between. The CDR3 spans 11 residues. The chain's CDR3 is CASSFLYEQYF. In DNA form, the CDR3 reads TGTGCCAGCAGTTTTTTATACGAGCAGTACTTC.